This entry describes one T cell receptor beta chain. In the authors' workflow: For nucleated cells, counts were estimated from reference gene primer amplification. The assay was immunoSEQ multiplex PCR, and TCRdb's table has in-frame clones only and misses some. V, J and clone size reflect that table, while D and trimming were determined from the DNA. Counted here are about 65,000 clones, roughly 90% occurring once; the ten biggest clones make up over 1%. The CDR3 has 14 residues. Trimming shortened V by 0 bases and J by 2 bases, and 9 bases separated the two germline ends. The germline CDR1 and CDR2 sequences are SGHRS and YFSETQ. The data belong to a study of blood T cell repertoires in COVID-19. Looking at the study overall: Specimens from acute and convalescent COVID-19 originated in the United States, Italy and Spain. From T cells, B-cell-depleted T cells, or PBMCs came the material, which was cDNA or gDNA.

The receptor was derived from a man aged 55 to 69 with acute or convalescent COVID-19. The genes are TRBV5-1 and TRBJ2-7; the D is unclear. The material sequenced was peripheral blood. CDR3 sequence reads: CASSLGTVTYEQYF. The CDR3 bases are TGCGCCAGCAGCTTGGGAACAGTTACCTACGAGCAGTACTTC.